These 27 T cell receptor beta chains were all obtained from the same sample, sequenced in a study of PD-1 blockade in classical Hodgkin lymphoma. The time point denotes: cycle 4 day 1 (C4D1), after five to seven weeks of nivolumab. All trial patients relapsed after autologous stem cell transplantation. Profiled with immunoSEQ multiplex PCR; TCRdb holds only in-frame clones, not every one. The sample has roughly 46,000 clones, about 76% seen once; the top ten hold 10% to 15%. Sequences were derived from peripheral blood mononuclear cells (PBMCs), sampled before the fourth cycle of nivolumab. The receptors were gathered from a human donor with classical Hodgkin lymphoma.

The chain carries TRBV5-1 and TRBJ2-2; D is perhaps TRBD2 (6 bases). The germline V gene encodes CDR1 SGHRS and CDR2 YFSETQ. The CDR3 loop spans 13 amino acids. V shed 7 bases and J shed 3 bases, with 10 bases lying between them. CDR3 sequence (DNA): TGCGCCAGCGCGGGAAGGGACACCGGGGAGCTGTTTTTT. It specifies CASAGRDTGELFF.

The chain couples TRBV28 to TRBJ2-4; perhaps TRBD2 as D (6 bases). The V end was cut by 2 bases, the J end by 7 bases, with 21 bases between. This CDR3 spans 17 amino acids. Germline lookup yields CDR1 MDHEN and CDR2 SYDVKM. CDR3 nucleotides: TGTGCCAGCAGTTTAGCCGGGAGCATTGTCAGCGCGAACATTCAGTACTTC. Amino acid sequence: CASSLAGSIVSANIQYF.

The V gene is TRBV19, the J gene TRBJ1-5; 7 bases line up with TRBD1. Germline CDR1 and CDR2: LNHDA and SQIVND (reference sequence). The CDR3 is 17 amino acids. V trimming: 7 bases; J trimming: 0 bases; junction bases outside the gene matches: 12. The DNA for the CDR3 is TGTGCCAGTACTAGAACCGGGACAGACTATAGCAATCAGCCCCAGCATTTT. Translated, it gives CASTRTGTDYSNQPQHF. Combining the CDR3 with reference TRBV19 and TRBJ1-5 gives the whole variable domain DGGITQSPKYLFRKEGQNVTLSCEQNLNHDAMYWYRQDPGQGLRLIYYSQIVNDFQKGDIAEGYSVSREKKESFPLTVTSAQKNPTAFYLCASTRTGTDYSNQPQHFGDGTRLSIL.

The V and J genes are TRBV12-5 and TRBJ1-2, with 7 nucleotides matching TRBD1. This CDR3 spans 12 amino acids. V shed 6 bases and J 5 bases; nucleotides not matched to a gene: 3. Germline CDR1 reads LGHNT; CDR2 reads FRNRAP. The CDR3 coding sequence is TGTGCTAGTGGCCGGGACAGATATGGCTACACCTTC. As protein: CASGRDRYGYTF.

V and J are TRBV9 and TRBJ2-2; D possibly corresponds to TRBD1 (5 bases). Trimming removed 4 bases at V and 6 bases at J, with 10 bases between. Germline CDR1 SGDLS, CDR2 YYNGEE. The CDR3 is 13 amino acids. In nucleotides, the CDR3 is TGTGCCAGCAGCCCCCTAGGGGCCGGGGAGCTGTTTTTT. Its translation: CASSPLGAGELFF.

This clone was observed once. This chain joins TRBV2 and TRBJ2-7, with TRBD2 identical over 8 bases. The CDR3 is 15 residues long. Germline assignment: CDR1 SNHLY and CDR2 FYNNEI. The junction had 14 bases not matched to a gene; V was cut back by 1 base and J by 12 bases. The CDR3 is CASSEGLAGGKMGYF. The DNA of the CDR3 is TGTGCCAGCAGTGAAGGGCTAGCGGGCGGAAAAATGGGGTACTTC. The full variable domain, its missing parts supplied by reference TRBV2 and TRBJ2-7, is EPEVTQTPSHQVTQMGQEVILRCVPISNHLYFYWYRQILGQKVEFLVSFYNNEISEKSEIFDDQFSVERPDGSNFTLKIRSTKLEDSAMYFCASSEGLAGGKMGYFGPGTRLTVT.

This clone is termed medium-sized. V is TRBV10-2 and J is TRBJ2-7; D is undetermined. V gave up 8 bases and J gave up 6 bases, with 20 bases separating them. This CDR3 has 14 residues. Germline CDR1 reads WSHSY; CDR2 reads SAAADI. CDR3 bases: TGCGCCAGCGCCATTAGTTCAAGATCGGGCGAGCAGTACTTC. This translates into CASAISSRSGEQYF.

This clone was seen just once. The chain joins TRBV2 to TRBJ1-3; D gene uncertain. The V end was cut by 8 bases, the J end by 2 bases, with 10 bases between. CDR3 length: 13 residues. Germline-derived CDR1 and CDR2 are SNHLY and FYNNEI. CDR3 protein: CASAETPGNTIYF. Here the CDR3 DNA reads TGTGCCAGCGCTGAGACACCTGGAAACACCATATATTTT.

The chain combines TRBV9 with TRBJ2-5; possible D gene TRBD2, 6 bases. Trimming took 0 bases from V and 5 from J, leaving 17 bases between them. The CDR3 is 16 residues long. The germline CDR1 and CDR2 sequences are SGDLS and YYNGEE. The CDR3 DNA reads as TGTGCCAGCAGCGTAGGAGGGAGTCCGGGGAGGGAGACCCAGTACTTC. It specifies CASSVGGSPGRETQYF. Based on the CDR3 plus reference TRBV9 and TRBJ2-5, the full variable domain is DSGVTQTPKHLITATGQRVTLRCSPRSGDLSVYWYQQSLDQGLQFLIQYYNGEERAKGNILERFSAQQFPDLHSELNLSSLELGDSALYFCASSVGGSPGRETQYFGPGTRLLVL.

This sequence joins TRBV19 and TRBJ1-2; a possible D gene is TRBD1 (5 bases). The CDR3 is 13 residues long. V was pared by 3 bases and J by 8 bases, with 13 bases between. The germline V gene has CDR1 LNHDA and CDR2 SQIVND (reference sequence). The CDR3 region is CASSIAQGGGYTF. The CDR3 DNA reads TGTGCCAGTAGTATCGCGCAGGGAGGAGGCTACACCTTC.

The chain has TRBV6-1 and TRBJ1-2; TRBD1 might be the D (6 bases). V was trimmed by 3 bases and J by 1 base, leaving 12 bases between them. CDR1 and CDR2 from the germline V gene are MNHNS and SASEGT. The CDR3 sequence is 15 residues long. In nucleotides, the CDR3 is TGTGCCAGCAGTGAGCCGGGGGGCCTTAACTATGGCTACACCTTC. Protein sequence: CASSEPGGLNYGYTF.

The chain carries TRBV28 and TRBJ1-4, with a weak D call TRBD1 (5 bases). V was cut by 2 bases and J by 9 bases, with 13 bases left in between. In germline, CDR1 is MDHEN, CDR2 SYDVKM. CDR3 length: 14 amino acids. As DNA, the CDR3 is TGTGCCAGCAGTTTACCGGGGGTCTCGAAAAAACTGTTTTTT. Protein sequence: CASSLPGVSKKLFF.

The DNA for the CDR3 is TGTGCCATCACCGGGACTAGCGGAAATGAGCAGTTCTTC. Translation: CAITGTSGNEQFF. This chain uses TRBV10-3 with TRBJ2-1; 11 bases fit TRBD2. The ends lost 7 bases at V and 7 bases at J; junction bases unmatched: 3. Germline CDR1 is ENHRY and CDR2 is SYGVKD. The CDR3 loop spans 13 amino acids.

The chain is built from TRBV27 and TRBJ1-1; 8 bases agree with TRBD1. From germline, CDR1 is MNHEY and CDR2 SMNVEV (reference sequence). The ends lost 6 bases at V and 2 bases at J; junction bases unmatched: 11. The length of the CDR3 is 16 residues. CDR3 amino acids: CASRRLIGQGNTEAFF. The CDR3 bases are TGTGCCAGCAGGCGACTCATTGGACAGGGCAACACTGAAGCTTTCTTT.

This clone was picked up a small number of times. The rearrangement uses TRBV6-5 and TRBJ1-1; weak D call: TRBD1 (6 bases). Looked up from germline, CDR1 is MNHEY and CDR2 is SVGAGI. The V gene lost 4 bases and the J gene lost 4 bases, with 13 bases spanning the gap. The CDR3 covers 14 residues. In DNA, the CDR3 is TGTGCCAGCAGTTTGGGGGGCGGGGGCACTGAAGCTTTCTTT. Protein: CASSLGGGGTEAFF.

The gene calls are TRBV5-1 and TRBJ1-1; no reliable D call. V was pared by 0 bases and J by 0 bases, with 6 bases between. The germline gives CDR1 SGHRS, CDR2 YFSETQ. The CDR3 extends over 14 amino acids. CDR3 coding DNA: TGCGCCAGCAGCTTGGACAGCCTGAACACTGAAGCTTTCTTT. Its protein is CASSLDSLNTEAFF.

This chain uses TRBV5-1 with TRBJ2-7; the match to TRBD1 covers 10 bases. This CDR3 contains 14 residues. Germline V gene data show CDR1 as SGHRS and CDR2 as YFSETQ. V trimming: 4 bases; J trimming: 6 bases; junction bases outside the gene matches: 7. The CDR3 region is CASSRTDRGVEQYF. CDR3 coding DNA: TGCGCCAGCAGCCGCACGGACAGGGGGGTCGAGCAGTACTTC. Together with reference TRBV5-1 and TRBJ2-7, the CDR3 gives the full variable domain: KAGVTQTPRYLIKTRGQQVTLSCSPISGHRSVSWYQQTPGQGLQFLFEYFSETQRNKGNFPGRFSGRQFSNSRSEMNVSTLELGDSALYLCASSRTDRGVEQYFGPGTRLTVT.

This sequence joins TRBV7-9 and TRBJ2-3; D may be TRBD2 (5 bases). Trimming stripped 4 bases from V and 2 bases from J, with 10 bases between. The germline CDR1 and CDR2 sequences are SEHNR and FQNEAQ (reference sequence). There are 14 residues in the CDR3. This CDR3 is CASSSQRDTDTQYF. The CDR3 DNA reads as TGTGCCAGCAGCTCCCAGAGGGACACAGATACGCAGTATTTT.

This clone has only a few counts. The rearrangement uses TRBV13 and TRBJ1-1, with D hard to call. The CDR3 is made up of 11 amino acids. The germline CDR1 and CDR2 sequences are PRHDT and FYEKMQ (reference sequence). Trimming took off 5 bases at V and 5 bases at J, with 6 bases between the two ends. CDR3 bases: TGTGCCAGCAGCCAAAGGACTGAAGCTTTCTTT. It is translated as CASSQRTEAFF.

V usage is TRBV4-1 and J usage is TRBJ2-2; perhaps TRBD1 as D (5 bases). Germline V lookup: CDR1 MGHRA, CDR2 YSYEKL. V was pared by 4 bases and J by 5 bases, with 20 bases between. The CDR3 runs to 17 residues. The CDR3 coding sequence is TGCGCCAGCAGCCCACCACCCAAGCAGGGTAGTACCGGGGAGCTGTTTTTT. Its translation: CASSPPPKQGSTGELFF.

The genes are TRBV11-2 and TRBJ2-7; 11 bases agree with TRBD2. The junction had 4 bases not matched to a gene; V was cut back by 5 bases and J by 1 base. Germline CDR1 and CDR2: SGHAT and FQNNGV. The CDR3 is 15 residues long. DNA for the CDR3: TGTGCCAGCAGCCCGGGGACTAGCGGATCCTACGAGCAGTACTTC. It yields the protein CASSPGTSGSYEQYF.

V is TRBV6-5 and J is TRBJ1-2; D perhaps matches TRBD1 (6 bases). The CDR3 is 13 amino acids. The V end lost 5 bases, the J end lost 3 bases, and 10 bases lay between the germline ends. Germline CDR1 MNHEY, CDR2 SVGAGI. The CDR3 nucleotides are TGTGCCAGCAGTGAACAGGGTGACTATGGCTACACCTTC. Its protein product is CASSEQGDYGYTF.

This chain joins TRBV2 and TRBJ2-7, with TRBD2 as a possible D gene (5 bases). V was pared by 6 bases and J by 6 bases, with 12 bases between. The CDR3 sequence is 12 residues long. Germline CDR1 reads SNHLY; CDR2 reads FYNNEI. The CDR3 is CASRDLGGEQYF. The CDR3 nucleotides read TGTGCCAGCAGAGACCTAGGAGGCGAGCAGTACTTC. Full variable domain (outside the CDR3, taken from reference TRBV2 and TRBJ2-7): EPEVTQTPSHQVTQMGQEVILRCVPISNHLYFYWYRQILGQKVEFLVSFYNNEISEKSEIFDDQFSVERPDGSNFTLKIRSTKLEDSAMYFCASRDLGGEQYFGPGTRLTVT.

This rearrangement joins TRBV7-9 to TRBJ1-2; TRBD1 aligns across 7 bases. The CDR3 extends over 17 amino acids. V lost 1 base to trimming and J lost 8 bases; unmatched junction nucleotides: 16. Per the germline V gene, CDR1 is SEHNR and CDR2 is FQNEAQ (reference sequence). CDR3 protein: CASSLGPPGTAVGGYTF. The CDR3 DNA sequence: TGTGCCAGCAGCTTAGGCCCCCCCGGGACAGCGGTCGGCGGCTACACCTTC.

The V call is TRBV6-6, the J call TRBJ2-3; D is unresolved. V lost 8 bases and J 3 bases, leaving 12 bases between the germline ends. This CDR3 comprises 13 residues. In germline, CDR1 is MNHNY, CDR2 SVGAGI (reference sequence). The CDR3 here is CASGGELTDTQYF. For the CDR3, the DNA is TGTGCCAGCGGTGGGGAATTAACAGATACGCAGTATTTT.

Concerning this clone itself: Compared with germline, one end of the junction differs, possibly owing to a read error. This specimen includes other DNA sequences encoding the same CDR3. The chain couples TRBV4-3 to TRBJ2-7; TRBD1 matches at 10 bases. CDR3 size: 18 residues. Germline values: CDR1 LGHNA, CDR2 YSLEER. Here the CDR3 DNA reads TGCGCTAGCAGCCAGACCTCCGGGACAGGGGTTGGAAAGTACGAGCAGTACTTC. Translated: CASSQTSGTGVGKYEQYF.

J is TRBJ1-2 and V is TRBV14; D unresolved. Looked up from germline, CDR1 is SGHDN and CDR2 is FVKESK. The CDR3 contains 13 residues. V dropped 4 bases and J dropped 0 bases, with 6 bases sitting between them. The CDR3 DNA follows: TGTGCCAGCAGCCCCTTTCCTAACTATGGCTACACCTTC. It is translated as CASSPFPNYGYTF.